This TCR beta chain originates from a study of blood T cell repertoires in COVID-19. It was during active infection that Seattle patients were enrolled and then longitudinally followed. Assay: immunoSEQ multiplex PCR; the TCRdb copy retains only in-frame clones and omits some. The sample records 150,000 to 200,000 clones, more than 75% being singletons. The source of this sequence is an older woman with COVID-19, enrolled during active disease. The sequenced material came from peripheral blood.

CDR3 DNA sequence: TGTGCCAGCAGCTACCGGGACTCGGGCTATGGCTACACCTTC. Translated: CASSYRDSGYGYTF. This rearrangement joins TRBV27 to TRBJ1-2, with D possibly being TRBD1 (5 bases). This CDR3 contains 14 residues. Per germline, CDR1 MNHEY and CDR2 SMNVEV (reference sequence). V shed 6 bases and J shed 4 bases, with 15 bases lying between them.